The clone carrying this T cell receptor (beta chain) was seen a handful of times. Its antigen is undetermined. The data originate from a study of cytomegalovirus exposure and HLA in healthy donors. In germline, CDR1 is SGHTA, CDR2 FQGTGA. This CDR3 contains 15 residues. V gave up 4 bases and J gave up 4 bases; unmatched junction bases: 8. Study conclusions and caveats: Presence/absence comparisons presumed near-even sequencing depth among donors. Researchers reported that a few CMV-associated chains were confirmed in vitro as CMV antigen-specific.

It was with 60 Vbeta and 13 Jbeta primers that the PCR ran. Sequenced by immunoSEQ multiplex PCR; TCRdb stores in-frame clones only, minus some. The sample carries approximately 90,000 clones, approximately 83% recorded once. This sequence was found in a man between 40 and 49 years old in good health and CMV-seronegative. The gene calls are TRBV7-3 and TRBJ2-5; 8 nucleotides align to TRBD2. The sample comprised PBMCs. CDR3: CASSSLGSGGETQYF. The CDR3 DNA reads as TGTGCCAGCAGCTCCCTGGGGAGCGGGGGAGAGACCCAGTACTTC.